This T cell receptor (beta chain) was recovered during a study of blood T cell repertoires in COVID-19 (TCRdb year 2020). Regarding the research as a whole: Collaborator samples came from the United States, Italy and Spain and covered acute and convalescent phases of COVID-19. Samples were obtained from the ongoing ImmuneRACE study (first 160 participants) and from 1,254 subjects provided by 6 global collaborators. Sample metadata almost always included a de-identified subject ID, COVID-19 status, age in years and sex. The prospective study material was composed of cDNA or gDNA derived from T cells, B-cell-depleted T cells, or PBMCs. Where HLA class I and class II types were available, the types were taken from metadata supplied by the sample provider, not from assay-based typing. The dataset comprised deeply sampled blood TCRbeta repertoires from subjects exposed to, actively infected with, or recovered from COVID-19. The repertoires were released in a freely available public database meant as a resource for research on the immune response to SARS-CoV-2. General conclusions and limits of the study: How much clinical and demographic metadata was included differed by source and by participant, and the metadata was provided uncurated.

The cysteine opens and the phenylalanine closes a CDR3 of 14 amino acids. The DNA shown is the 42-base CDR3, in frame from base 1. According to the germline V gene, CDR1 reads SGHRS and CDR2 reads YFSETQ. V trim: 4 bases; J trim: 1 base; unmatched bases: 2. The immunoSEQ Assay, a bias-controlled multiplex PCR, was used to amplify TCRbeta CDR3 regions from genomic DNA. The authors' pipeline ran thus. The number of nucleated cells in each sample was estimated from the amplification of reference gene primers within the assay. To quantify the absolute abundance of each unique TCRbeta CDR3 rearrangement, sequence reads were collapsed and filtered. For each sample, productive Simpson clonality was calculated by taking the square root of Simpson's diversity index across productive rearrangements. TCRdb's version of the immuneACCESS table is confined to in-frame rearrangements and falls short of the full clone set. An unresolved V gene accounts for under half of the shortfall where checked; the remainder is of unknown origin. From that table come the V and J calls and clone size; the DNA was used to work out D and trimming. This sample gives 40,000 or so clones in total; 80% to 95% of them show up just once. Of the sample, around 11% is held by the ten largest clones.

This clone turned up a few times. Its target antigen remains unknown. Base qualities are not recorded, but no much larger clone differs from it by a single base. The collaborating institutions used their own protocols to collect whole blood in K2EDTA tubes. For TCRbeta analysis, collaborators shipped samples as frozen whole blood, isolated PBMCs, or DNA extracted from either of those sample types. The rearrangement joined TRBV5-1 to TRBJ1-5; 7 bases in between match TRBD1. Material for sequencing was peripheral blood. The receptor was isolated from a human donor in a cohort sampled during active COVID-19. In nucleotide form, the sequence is TGCGCCAGCAGCCTGACAGGGAGCAATCAGCCCCAGCATTTT. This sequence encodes CASSLTGSNQPQHF.